These 28 T cell receptor beta chains came from one sample sequenced in a study of chemoradiotherapy in HPV16-positive cancers. Libraries were prepared by immunoSEQ multiplex PCR; TCRdb keeps only in-frame clonotypes and omits some of them. The data contain approximately 35,000 clones, over 75% of them singletons. Specimen: blood, collected from a patient who underwent chemoradiotherapy. The receptors here all came from a human donor with HPV-associated anogenital cancer.

In this sample, this clone is medium-sized (0.01 to 0.1%). This chain connects TRBV4-1 to TRBJ1-2; D not certain. V lost 1 base, J lost 7 bases, and 13 bases lay in between. The CDR3 totals 14 residues. Germline CDR1 reads MGHRA; CDR2 reads YSYEKL. CDR3 loop: CASSQGLVVGGYTF. Here the CDR3 DNA reads TGCGCCAGCAGCCAAGGGTTGGTGGTGGGTGGCTACACCTTC.

The chain links TRBV7-8 to TRBJ2-7; a weak D match, TRBD2 (6 bases). CDR1 and CDR2 (germline): SGHVS, FQNEAQ. Trimming stripped 5 bases from V and 7 bases from J, with 21 bases between. This CDR3 region has 15 residues. CDR3 sequence (DNA): TGTGCCAGCAGCCCGGGCGGGGTCCCACGGGGAGAGCAGTACTTC. It encodes CASSPGGVPRGEQYF. The full variable domain, with the rest looked up from reference TRBV7-8 and TRBJ2-7, is GAGVSQSPRYKVAKRGQDVALRCDPISGHVSLFWYQQALGQGPEFLTYFQNEAQLDKSGLPSDRFFAERPEGSVSTLKIQRTQQEDSAVYLCASSPGGVPRGEQYFGPGTRLTVT.

This rearrangement joins TRBV9 to TRBJ2-7; D gene ambiguous. CDR1 and CDR2 (germline): SGDLS, YYNGEE. The CDR3 sequence is 15 residues long. The V end was cut by 0 bases, the J end by 3 bases, with 13 bases between. The CDR3 here is CASSVGQIGRYEQYF. CDR3 nucleotide sequence: TGTGCCAGCAGCGTAGGGCAGATCGGGCGCTACGAGCAGTACTTC.

J is TRBJ2-1 and V is TRBV10-1; possibly TRBD2 for D (5 bases). V lost 7 bases and J lost 3, with 10 bases in between. Germline values: CDR1 WNHNN, CDR2 SYGVQD (reference sequence). This CDR3 comprises 13 residues. This CDR3 reads CASTDGVYNEQFF. The CDR3 nucleotides read TGCGCCAGCACAGACGGGGTCTACAATGAGCAGTTCTTC.

The chain couples TRBV6-6 to TRBJ1-1, with D possibly matching TRBD1 (5 bases). V was shortened by 4 bases and J by 5 bases, with 8 bases between the two germline ends. CDR1 is MNHNY, CDR2 SVGAGI, per germline (reference sequence). The CDR3 has 12 residues. The CDR3 reads CASSWDVTEAFF. The CDR3 coding sequence is TGTGCCAGCAGTTGGGACGTAACTGAAGCTTTCTTT.

This clone was counted a single time. The chain joins TRBV19 to TRBJ1-2; no reliable D call. In germline, CDR1 is LNHDA, CDR2 SQIVND (reference sequence). This CDR3 has 15 amino acids. V was cut by 6 bases and J by 4 bases, with 18 bases left in between. DNA of the CDR3: TGTGCCAGTAGCCGTGTCCAGGAGGAGGGCTATGGCTACACCTTC. It specifies CASSRVQEEGYGYTF.

V gene TRBV11-2 combines with J gene TRBJ2-5; D perhaps matches TRBD2 (5 bases). Germline values: CDR1 SGHAT, CDR2 FQNNGV. Trimming left V 6 bases short and J 0 bases short, with 14 bases between. The CDR3 consists of 15 residues. CDR3 bases: TGTGCCAGCAGACTCTTCTTCGGGAACCAAGAGACCCAGTACTTC. Translated: CASRLFFGNQETQYF.

The rearrangement uses TRBV5-1 and TRBJ1-2, with TRBD1 matching over 10 bases. J was trimmed by 8 bases and V by 0 bases; bases with no gene match: 13. CDR3 length: 17 residues. The germline gives CDR1 SGHRS, CDR2 YFSETQ. The DNA of the CDR3 is TGCGCCAGCAGCTTGGCCGGGACAGGGGTTATCAGCGGGGGCTACACCTTC. Protein sequence: CASSLAGTGVISGGYTF. The full variable domain, in which reference TRBV5-1 and TRBJ1-2 provide the parts outside the CDR3, is KAGVTQTPRYLIKTRGQQVTLSCSPISGHRSVSWYQQTPGQGLQFLFEYFSETQRNKGNFPGRFSGRQFSNSRSEMNVSTLELGDSALYLCASSLAGTGVISGGYTFGSGTRLTVV.

The gene calls are TRBV5-1 and TRBJ1-2, with D perhaps matching TRBD1 (5 bases). CDR3 length: 14 residues. Germline V gene data show CDR1 as SGHRS and CDR2 as YFSETQ. The ends were cut back, 3 bases at V and 6 bases at J, with 15 bases in the middle. CDR3 DNA: TGCGCCAGCAGCTACCGGGACCCCTCCCATGGCTACACCTTC. This codes for CASSYRDPSHGYTF.

J is TRBJ2-7 and V is TRBV5-6; TRBD1 matches 7 bases. Trimming cost V 4 bases and J 2 bases; bases outside gene matches: 3. Germline CDR1 is SGHDT and CDR2 is YYEEEE. CDR3 length: 13 amino acids. The CDR3 is CASSVGTAYEQYF. CDR3 in DNA: TGTGCCAGCAGCGTTGGGACAGCCTACGAGCAGTACTTC.

This chain joins TRBV5-1 and TRBJ2-2; D not certain. This CDR3 region has 14 residues. Germline V gene lookup returns CDR1 SGHRS and CDR2 YFSETQ. Trimming shortened V by 4 bases and J by 3 bases, and 10 bases separated the two germline ends. DNA of the CDR3: TGCGCCAGCAGCCCCTCACTCCACACCGGGGAGCTGTTTTTT. Encoded protein: CASSPSLHTGELFF.

The V call is TRBV29-1, the J call TRBJ2-4, with 7 bases that match TRBD2. Germline loops: CDR1 SQVTM, CDR2 ANQGSEA. The CDR3 runs to 15 residues. The CDR3 coding sequence is TGCAGACCAGGGCGGGGGACCCTAGCCAAAAACATTCAGTACTTC. It encodes CRPGRGTLAKNIQYF.

The chain combines TRBV4-3 with TRBJ2-6; 7 bases line up with TRBD1. CDR3 length: 18 residues. V shed 4 bases and J 0 bases; nucleotides not matched to a gene: 9. Germline V CDR1 and CDR2: LGHNA, YSLEER. In DNA, the CDR3 is TGCGCCAGCAGCCTAGGGACAGCCAGATCCTCTGGGGCCAACGTCCTGACTTTC. Residues: CASSLGTARSSGANVLTF.

About this clone: Additional DNA sequences in this sample encode the identical CDR3. The chain links TRBV9 to TRBJ1-5; no clear D. In germline, CDR1 is SGDLS, CDR2 YYNGEE. With 0 bases removed from V and 2 bases from J, the gap between germline ends came to 6 bases. The CDR3 is 14 residues long. CDR3 in DNA: TGTGCCAGCAGCGTAGGGGGAGGCAATCAGCCCCAGCATTTT. As protein: CASSVGGGNQPQHF.

This clone was seen only once. The CDR3 here is CASSLGPGGQNTGELFF. CDR3 sequence (DNA): TGTGCCAGCAGCTTAGGTCCGGGGGGGCAAAACACCGGGGAGCTGTTTTTT. V gene TRBV11-2 combines with J gene TRBJ2-2, with 8 bases identical to TRBD2. V was pared by 1 base and J by 2 bases, with 6 bases of the junction left unmatched. There are 17 residues in the CDR3. Germline lookup yields CDR1 SGHAT and CDR2 FQNNGV.

This clone was observed a handful of times. The V and J genes are TRBV7-6 and TRBJ2-1; 9 nucleotides line up with TRBD2. The CDR3 sequence is 15 residues long. J was trimmed by 4 bases and V by 3 bases; bases with no gene match: 4. CDR1 and CDR2 from the germline V gene are SGHVS and FNYEAQ. Written as DNA, the CDR3 is TGTGCCAGCAGCTTGTTTAGCGGGGGTTACAATGAGCAGTTCTTC. Its protein is CASSLFSGGYNEQFF.

The gene calls are TRBV11-2 and TRBJ2-3, with TRBD2 matching 10 bases. Germline CDR1 and CDR2: SGHAT and FQNNGV. The CDR3 is made up of 16 amino acids. V shed 1 base, J shed 4 bases, and the junction held 5 bases outside the gene matches. The CDR3 reads CASSLGALAGADTQYF. Here the CDR3 DNA reads TGTGCCAGCAGCTTAGGAGCTCTAGCGGGGGCAGATACGCAGTATTTT.

This sequence joins TRBV10-3 and TRBJ2-7; D gene ambiguous. Trimming pared 11 bases from V and 5 bases from J, leaving 16 bases between. The CDR3 runs to 12 residues. CDR1 and CDR2 from the germline V gene are ENHRY and SYGVKD. CDR3 residues: CAVQQGLNEQYF. The DNA of the CDR3 is TGTGCCGTTCAACAAGGGCTGAACGAGCAGTACTTC.

V usage is TRBV5-5 and J usage is TRBJ2-1; 8 positions match TRBD1. The length of the CDR3 is 15 residues. The trim removed 3 bases at V and 5 bases at J, leaving 7 bases unmatched. Germline V gene lookup returns CDR1 SGHKS and CDR2 YYEKEE (reference sequence). The CDR3 DNA reads TGTGCCAGCAGCTCAAGACAGGGGACAAACAATGAGCAGTTCTTC. This sequence encodes CASSSRQGTNNEQFF.

This clone was counted a few times. The chain recombines TRBV2 with TRBJ2-7; 7 positions match TRBD2. Germline CDR1 SNHLY, CDR2 FYNNEI. V trimming: 8 bases; J trimming: 3 bases; junction bases outside the gene matches: 7. CDR3 size: 13 residues. The CDR3 spells CASLGRESYEQYF. CDR3 nucleotide sequence: TGTGCCAGCCTAGGGAGGGAAAGCTACGAGCAGTACTTC.

The chain recombines TRBV6-5 with TRBJ1-2; D gene unclear. CDR1 is MNHEY and CDR2 is SVGAGI in the germline V gene. The CDR3 is made up of 14 amino acids. The V gene lost 0 bases and the J gene lost 9 bases, with 14 bases spanning the gap. The DNA of the CDR3 is TGTGCCAGCAGTTACTCCGCGTATCTAAACAGCTACACCTTC. The encoded protein is CASSYSAYLNSYTF.

The chain combines TRBV7-2 with TRBJ2-1; no firm D call. This CDR3 is 12 amino acids long. V dropped 5 bases and J dropped 8 bases, with 10 bases sitting between them. The germline V gene has CDR1 SGHTA and CDR2 FQGNSA. The CDR3 DNA reads TGTGCCAGCAGCCCTCAGAATTATGAGCAGTTCTTC. Protein sequence: CASSPQNYEQFF.

Here the CDR3 DNA reads TGTGCCAGCAGTCAACAGGGTGCGGGGGAAAAACTGTTTTTT. This encodes CASSQQGAGEKLFF. This chain joins TRBV5-6 and TRBJ1-4, with D possibly being TRBD1 (6 bases). Deletions cut 5 bases from V and 8 bases from J, with 16 bases between. The CDR3 contains 14 residues. Germline loops: CDR1 SGHDT, CDR2 YYEEEE.

The V and J genes are TRBV6-1 and TRBJ1-1; a possible D gene is TRBD1 (5 bases). Between the trimmed V and J ends, which lost 8 bases and 4 bases, there was a span of 17 bases. The CDR3 is 14 residues long. The germline CDR1 and CDR2 sequences are MNHNS and SASEGT. The CDR3, as DNA: TGTGCCAGCGGAACCGCAGGGAAACGCACTGAAGCTTTCTTT. This translates into CASGTAGKRTEAFF.

This clone occurred once. The genes are TRBV9 and TRBJ2-1, with a weak D call TRBD1 (5 bases). CDR3 length: 14 residues. The V gene lost 2 bases and the J gene lost 6 bases, with 12 bases spanning the gap. CDR1 is SGDLS, CDR2 YYNGEE, per germline. The CDR3 loop is CASSVGQGSNEQFF. The CDR3 DNA reads as TGTGCCAGCAGCGTTGGCCAGGGTAGCAATGAGCAGTTCTTC.

The J gene is TRBJ1-3, the V gene TRBV2; 7 nucleotides match TRBD1. This CDR3 spans 13 amino acids. The germline gives CDR1 SNHLY, CDR2 FYNNEI. V dropped 6 bases and J dropped 2; count of bases not matched to a gene: 1. The CDR3 sequence is CASRGTAGNTIYF. For the CDR3, the DNA is TGTGCCAGCAGGGGGACAGCTGGAAACACCATATATTTT.

This sequence joins TRBV6-1 and TRBJ1-4; TRBD1 might be the D (5 bases). This CDR3 spans 14 amino acids. Germline V lookup: CDR1 MNHNS, CDR2 SASEGT. Trimming took off 1 base at V and 8 bases at J, with 11 bases between the two ends. The CDR3 nucleotides are TGTGCCAGCAGTGAAGGGGGGGTCGGAGAAAAACTGTTTTTT. It specifies CASSEGGVGEKLFF.

The chain carries TRBV19 and TRBJ2-7, with D perhaps TRBD1 (7 bases). V was pared by 5 bases and J by 7 bases, with 18 bases between. Germline values: CDR1 LNHDA, CDR2 SQIVND (reference sequence). This CDR3 contains 14 residues. CDR3 protein: CASSAGTDLREQYF. CDR3 in DNA: TGTGCCAGTAGTGCGGGGACAGACCTACGGGAGCAGTACTTC. Full variable domain (remainder filled in from reference TRBV19 and TRBJ2-7): DGGITQSPKYLFRKEGQNVTLSCEQNLNHDAMYWYRQDPGQGLRLIYYSQIVNDFQKGDIAEGYSVSREKKESFPLTVTSAQKNPTAFYLCASSAGTDLREQYFGPGTRLTVT.